This T cell receptor (beta chain) is from a study of human T cells and chemical hapten exposure. About the study: Per-sample TCR yields varied mainly from small pooled library volume differences.

Overall study results and limits: The immune response of these alopecia patients might not match healthy individuals'.

Library construction involved attaching unique molecular identifiers to individual cDNA molecules, which allowed quantitative, reproducible TCR counting. In TCRdb, the RACE reads were re-called with MiXCR into one record per CDR3 protein. This table has under 400,000 distinct CDR3 sequences, 5.1% appearing once. Time point noted: pre-sensitization, week 0. Sample treatment: therapeutic diphenylcyclopropenone sensitization with weekly scalp DPC. Note on this clonotype: No antigen is known for it.

The source of this sequence is a woman aged 50 to 60 with alopecia areata. Some clones in this sample may be carry-over from other donors' samples. Specimen: whole blood, collected in connection with sensitization to the hapten diphenylcyclopropenone (DPC).

DNA for the CDR3: TGTGCCAGCAGTGAATACCAGGCGGGTCAGCCCCAGCATTTT. Translated: CASSEYQAGQPQHF. This chain links TRBV2 with TRBJ1-5; D is uncertain. Trimming stripped 2 bases from V and 6 bases from J, with 11 bases between. The CDR3 runs to 14 residues. The germline V gene encodes CDR1 SNHLY and CDR2 FYNNEI.